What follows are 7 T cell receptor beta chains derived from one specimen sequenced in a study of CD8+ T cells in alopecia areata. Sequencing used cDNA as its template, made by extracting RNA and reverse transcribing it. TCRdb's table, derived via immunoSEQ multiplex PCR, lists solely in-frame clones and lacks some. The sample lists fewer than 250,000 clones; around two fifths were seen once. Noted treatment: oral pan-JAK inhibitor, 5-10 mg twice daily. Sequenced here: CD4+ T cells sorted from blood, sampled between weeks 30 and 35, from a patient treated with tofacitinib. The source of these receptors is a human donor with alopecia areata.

For the CDR3, the DNA is TGTGCCACTCATGGACAGGGCGTCGCAGATACGCAGTATTTT. Its translation is CATHGQGVADTQYF. The V call is TRBV25-1, the J call TRBJ2-3; the match to TRBD1 covers 8 bases. Germline CDR1 and CDR2: MGHDK and SYGVNS. Germline trimming cut 10 bases from V and 4 bases from J; bases unmatched to any gene: 10. The CDR3 is 14 amino acids.

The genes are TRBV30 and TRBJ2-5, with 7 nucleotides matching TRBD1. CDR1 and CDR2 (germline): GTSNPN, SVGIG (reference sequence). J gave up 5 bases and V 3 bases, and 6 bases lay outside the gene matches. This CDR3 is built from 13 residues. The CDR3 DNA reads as TGTGCCTGGAGCCTGGGACAGTGGGAGACCCAGTACTTC. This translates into CAWSLGQWETQYF.

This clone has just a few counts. The CDR3 DNA reads as TGCGCCAGCAGCTTGGTGACAGGACAAAACACCGGGGAGCTGTTTTTT. Its translation: CASSLVTGQNTGELFF. This rearrangement joins TRBV5-1 to TRBJ2-2; tentative D call: TRBD1 (6 bases). Germline-derived CDR1 and CDR2 are SGHRS and YFSETQ. The length of the CDR3 is 16 residues. Trimming left V 0 bases short and J 2 bases short, with 11 bases between.

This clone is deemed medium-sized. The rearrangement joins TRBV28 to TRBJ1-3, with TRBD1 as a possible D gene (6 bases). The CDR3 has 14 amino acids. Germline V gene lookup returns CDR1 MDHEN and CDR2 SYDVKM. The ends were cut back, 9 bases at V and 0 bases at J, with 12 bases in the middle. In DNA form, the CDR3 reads TGTGCCAGTACCACAGGGAGCTCTGGAAACACCATATATTTT. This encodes CASTTGSSGNTIYF.

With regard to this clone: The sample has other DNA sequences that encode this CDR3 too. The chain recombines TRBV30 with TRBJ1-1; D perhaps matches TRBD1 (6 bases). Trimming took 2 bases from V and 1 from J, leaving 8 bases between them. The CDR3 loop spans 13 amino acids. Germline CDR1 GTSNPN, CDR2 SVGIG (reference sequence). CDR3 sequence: CAWSSTGNTEAFF. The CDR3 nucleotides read TGTGCCTGGAGTTCGACAGGGAACACTGAAGCTTTCTTT. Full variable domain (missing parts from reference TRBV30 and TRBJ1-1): SQTIHQWPATLVQPVGSPLSLECTVEGTSNPNLYWYRQAAGRGLQLLFYSVGIGQISSEVPQNLSASRPQDRQFILSSKKLLLSDSGFYLCAWSSTGNTEAFFGQGTRLTVV.

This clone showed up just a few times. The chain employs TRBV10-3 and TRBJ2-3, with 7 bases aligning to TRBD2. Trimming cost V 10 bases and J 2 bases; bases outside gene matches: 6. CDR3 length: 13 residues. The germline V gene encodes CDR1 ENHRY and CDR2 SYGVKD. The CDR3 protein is CATAGLVTDTQYF. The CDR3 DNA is TGTGCCACCGCCGGACTAGTCACAGATACGCAGTATTTT.

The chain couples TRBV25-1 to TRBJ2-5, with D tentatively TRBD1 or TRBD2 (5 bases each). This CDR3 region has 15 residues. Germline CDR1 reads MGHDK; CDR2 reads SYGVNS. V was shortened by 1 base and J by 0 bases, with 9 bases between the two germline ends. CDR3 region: CASSEWGPNQETQYF. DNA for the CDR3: TGTGCCAGCAGTGAATGGGGACCCAACCAAGAGACCCAGTACTTC.